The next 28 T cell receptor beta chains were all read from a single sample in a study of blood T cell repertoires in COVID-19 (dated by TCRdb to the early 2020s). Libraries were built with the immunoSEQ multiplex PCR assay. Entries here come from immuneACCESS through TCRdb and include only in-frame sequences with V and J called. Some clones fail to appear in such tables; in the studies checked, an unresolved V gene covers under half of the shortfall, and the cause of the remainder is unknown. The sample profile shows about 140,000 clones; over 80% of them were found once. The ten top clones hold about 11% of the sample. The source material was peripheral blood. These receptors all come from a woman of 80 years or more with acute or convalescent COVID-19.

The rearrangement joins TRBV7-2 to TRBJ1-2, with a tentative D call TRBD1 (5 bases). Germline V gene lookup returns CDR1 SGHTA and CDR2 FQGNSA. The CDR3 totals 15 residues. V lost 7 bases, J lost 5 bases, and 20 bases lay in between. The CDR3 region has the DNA TGTGCCAGCACCCCCCTAGGGGCCCTTGGGTATGGCTACACCTTC. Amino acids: CASTPLGALGYGYTF. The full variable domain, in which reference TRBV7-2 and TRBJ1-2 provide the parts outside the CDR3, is GAGVSQSPSNKVTEKGKDVELRCDPISGHTALYWYRQSLGQGLEFLIYFQGNSAPDKSGLPSDRFSAERTGGSVSTLTIQRTQQEDSAVYLCASTPLGALGYGYTFGSGTRLTVV.

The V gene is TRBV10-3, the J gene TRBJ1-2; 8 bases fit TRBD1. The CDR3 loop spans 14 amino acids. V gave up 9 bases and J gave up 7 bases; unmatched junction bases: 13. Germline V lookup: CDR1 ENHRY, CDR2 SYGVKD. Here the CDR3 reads CAIWGGQGQSGYTF. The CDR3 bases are TGTGCCATTTGGGGCGGACAGGGACAGAGTGGCTACACCTTC.

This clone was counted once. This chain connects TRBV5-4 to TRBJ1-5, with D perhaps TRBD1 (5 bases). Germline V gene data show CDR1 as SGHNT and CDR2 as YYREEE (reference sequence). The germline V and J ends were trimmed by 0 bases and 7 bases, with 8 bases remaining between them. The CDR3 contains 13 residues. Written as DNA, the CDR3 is TGTGCCAGCAGCTTGGCGGGGGGGCAGCCCCAGCATTTT. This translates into CASSLAGGQPQHF.

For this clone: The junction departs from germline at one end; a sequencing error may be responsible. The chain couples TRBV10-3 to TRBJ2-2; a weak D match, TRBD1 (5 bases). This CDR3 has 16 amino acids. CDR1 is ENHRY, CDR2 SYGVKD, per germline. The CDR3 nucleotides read TGTGCCATCAGTGAGTCTTGGGCAGGGAACGCCGGGGAGCTGTTTTTT. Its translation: CAISESWAGNAGELFF.

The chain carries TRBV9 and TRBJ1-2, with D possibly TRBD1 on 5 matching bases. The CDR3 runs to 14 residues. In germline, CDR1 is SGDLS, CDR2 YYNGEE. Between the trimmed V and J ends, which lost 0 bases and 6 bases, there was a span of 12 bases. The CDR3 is CASSVVGREDGYTF. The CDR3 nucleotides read TGTGCCAGCAGCGTAGTAGGCAGGGAGGATGGCTACACCTTC.

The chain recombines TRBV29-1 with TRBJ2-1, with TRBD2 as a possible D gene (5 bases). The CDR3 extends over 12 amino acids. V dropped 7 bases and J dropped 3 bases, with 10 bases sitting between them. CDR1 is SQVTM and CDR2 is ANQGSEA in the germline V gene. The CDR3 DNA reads TGCAGCGCTGCCCGGGGCTACAATGAGCAGTTCTTC. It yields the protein CSAARGYNEQFF.

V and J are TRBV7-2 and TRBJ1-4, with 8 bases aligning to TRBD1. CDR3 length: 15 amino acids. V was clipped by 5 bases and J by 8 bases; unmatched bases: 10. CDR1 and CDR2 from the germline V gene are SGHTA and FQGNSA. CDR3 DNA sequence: TGTGCCAGCAGCATTGACAGGGGACAATACGAAAAACTGTTTTTT. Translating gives CASSIDRGQYEKLFF.

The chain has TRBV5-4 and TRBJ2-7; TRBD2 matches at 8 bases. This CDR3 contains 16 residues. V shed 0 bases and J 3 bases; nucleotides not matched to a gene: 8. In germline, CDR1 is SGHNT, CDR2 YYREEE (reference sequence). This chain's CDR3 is CASSLGSGGSNYEQYF. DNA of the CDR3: TGTGCCAGCAGCTTGGGAAGCGGGGGCTCCAACTACGAGCAGTACTTC.

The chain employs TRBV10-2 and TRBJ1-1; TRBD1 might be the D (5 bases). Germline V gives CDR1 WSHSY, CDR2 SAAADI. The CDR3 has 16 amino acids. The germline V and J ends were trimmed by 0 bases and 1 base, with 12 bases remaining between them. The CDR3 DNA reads TGCGCCAGCAGTGAGTCGCTAGGGGTTGGGAACACTGAAGCTTTCTTT. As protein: CASSESLGVGNTEAFF.

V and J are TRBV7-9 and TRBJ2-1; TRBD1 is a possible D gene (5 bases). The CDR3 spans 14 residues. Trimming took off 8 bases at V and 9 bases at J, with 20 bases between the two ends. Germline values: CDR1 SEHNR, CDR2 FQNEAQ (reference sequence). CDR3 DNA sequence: TGTGCCAGCGGCGCAATACTCCAGGGTCCTGAGCAGTTCTTC. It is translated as CASGAILQGPEQFF. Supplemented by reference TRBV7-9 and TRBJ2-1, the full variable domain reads DTGVSQNPRHKITKRGQNVTFRCDPISEHNRLYWYRQTLGQGPEFLTYFQNEAQLEKSRLLSDRFSAERPKGSFSTLEIQRTEQGDSAMYLCASGAILQGPEQFFGPGTRLTVL.

The CDR3 loop reads CASSQDLGGTSRNTIYF. Here the CDR3 DNA reads TGTGCCAGCAGCCAAGATTTGGGGGGGACTTCTAGAAACACCATATATTTT. The gene calls are TRBV3-1 (or the pseudogene TRBV3-2) and TRBJ1-3; D is perhaps TRBD1 (5 bases). Trimming took off 0 bases at V and 5 bases at J, with 17 bases between the two ends. CDR3 size: 17 residues. Germline values: CDR1 LGHDT, CDR2 YNNKEL (reference sequence).

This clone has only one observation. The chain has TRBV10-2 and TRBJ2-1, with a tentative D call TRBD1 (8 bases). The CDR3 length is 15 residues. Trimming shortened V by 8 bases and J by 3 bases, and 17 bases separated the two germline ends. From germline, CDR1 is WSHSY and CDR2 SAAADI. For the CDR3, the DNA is TGCGCCAGCGGAAAACAGGGGGGGAACTACAATGAGCAGTTCTTC. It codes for CASGKQGGNYNEQFF.

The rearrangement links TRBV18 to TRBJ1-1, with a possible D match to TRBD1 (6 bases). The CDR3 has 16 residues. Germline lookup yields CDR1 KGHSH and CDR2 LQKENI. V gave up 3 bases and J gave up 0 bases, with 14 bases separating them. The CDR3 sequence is CASSPDGGLVNTEAFF. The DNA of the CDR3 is TGTGCCAGCTCACCGGACGGGGGGCTGGTGAACACTGAAGCTTTCTTT.

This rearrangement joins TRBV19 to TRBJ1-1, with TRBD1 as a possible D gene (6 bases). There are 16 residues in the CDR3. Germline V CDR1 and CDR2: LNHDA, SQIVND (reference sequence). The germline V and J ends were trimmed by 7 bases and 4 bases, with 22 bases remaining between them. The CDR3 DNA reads TGTGCCAGTATTGGGGGGCCGGGGGGCCCGGTCACTGAAGCTTTCTTT. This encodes CASIGGPGGPVTEAFF.

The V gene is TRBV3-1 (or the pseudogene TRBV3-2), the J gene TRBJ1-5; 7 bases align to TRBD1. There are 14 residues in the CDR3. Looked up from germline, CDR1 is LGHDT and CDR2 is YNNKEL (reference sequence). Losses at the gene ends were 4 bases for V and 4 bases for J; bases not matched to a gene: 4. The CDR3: CASSPGQTNQPQHF. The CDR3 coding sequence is TGTGCCAGCAGCCCGGGACAGACAAATCAGCCCCAGCATTTT.

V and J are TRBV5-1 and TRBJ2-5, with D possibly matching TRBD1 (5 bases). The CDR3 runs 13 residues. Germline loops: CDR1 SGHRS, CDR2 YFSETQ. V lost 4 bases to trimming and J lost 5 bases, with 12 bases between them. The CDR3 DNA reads TGCGCCAGCAGCCGATCGTCAGGGGAGACCCAGTACTTC. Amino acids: CASSRSSGETQYF.

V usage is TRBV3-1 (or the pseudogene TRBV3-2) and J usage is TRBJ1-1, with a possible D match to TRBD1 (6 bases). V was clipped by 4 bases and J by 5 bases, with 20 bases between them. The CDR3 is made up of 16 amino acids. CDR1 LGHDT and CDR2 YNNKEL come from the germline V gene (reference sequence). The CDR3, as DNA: TGTGCCAGCAGCCCGGCCGGCACAGGGCGATGGACTGAAGCTTTCTTT. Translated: CASSPAGTGRWTEAFF.

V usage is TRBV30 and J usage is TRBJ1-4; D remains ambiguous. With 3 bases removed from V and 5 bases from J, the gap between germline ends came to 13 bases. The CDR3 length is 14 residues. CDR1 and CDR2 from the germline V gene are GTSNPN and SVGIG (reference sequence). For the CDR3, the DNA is TGTGCCTGGAGCTTGGAGGTATTGAATGAAAAACTGTTTTTT. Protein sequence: CAWSLEVLNEKLFF.

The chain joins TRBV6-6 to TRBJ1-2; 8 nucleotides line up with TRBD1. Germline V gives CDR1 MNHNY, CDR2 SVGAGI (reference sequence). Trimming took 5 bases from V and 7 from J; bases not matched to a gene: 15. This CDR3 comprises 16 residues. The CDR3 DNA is TGTGCCAGCAGTGCAACTACCCCGGGACAGGACATTGGCTACACCTTC. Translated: CASSATTPGQDIGYTF.

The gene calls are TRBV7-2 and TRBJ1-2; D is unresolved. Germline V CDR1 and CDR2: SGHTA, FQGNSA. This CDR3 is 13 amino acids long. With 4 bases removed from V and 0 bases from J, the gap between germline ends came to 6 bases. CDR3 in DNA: TGTGCCAGCAGCTCCTCGGCTAACTATGGCTACACCTTC. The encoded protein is CASSSSANYGYTF.

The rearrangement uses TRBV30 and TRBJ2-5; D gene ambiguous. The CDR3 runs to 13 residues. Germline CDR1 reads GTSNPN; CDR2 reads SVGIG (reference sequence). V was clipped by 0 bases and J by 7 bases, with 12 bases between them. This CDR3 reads CAWSVQKPRTQYF. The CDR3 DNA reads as TGTGCCTGGAGTGTACAGAAGCCCAGGACCCAGTACTTC.

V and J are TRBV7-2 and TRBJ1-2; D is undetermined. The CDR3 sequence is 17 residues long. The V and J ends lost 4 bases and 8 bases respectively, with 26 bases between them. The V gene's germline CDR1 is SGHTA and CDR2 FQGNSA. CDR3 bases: TGTGCCAGCAGCTCACCCGCCTCCCAGCGGGCCTCGGGAGGCTACACCTTC. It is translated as CASSSPASQRASGGYTF.

In DNA, the CDR3 is TGTGCCAGCAGTGAAGTATCCCCTTCCTGGAGCTCTGGAAACACCATATATTTT. As protein: CASSEVSPSWSSGNTIYF. This chain uses TRBV6-1 with TRBJ1-3; the D is unclear. The V gene's germline CDR1 is MNHNS and CDR2 SASEGT. This CDR3 is built from 18 residues. Trimming pared 1 base from V and 0 bases from J, leaving 16 bases between.

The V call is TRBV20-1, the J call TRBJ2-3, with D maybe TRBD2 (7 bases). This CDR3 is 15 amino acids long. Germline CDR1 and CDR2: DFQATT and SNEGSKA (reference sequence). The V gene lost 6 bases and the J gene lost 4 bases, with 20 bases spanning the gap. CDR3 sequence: CSASVGGPVSDTQYF. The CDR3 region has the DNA TGCAGTGCAAGTGTGGGGGGGCCCGTTTCAGATACGCAGTATTTT.

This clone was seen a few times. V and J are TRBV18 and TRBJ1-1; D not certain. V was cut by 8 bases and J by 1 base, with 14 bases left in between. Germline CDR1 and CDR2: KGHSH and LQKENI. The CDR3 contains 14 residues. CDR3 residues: CASRPVAGNTEAFF. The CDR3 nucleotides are TGTGCCAGCCGACCTGTGGCGGGGAACACTGAAGCTTTCTTT.

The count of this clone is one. The CDR3: CASSYSPSREQYF. CDR3 nucleotides: TGTGCCAGCAGTTATAGTCCCTCGAGGGAGCAGTACTTC. The rearrangement uses TRBV6-5 and TRBJ2-7; D call uncertain. Trimming shortened V by 3 bases and J by 7 bases, and 13 bases separated the two germline ends. The CDR3 runs 13 residues. CDR1 and CDR2 (germline): MNHEY, SVGAGI.

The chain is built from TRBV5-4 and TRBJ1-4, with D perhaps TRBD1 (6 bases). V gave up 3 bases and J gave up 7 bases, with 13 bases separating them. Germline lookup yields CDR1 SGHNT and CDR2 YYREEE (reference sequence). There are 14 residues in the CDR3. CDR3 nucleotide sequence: TGTGCCAGCAGCTCTACAGGGATCCCTGAAAAACTGTTTTTT. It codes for CASSSTGIPEKLFF.

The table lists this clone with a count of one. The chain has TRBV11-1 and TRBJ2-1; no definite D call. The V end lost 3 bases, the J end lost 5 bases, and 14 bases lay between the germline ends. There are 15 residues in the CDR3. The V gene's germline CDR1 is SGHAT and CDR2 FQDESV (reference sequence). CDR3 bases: TGTGCCAGCAGCTTGTTGCGGTCAGAAGACAATGAGCAGTTCTTC. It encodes CASSLLRSEDNEQFF.